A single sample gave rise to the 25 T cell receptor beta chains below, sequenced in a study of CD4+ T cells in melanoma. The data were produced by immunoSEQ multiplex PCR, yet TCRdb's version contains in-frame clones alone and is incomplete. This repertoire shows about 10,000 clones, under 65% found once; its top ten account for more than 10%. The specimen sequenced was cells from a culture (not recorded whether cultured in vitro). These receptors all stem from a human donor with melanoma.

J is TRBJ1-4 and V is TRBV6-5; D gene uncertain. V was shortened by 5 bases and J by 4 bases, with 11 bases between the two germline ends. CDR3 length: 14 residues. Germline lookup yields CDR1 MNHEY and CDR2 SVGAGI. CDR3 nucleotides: TGTGCCAGCAGTCAGTATCCCGGTAATGAAAAACTGTTTTTT. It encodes CASSQYPGNEKLFF.

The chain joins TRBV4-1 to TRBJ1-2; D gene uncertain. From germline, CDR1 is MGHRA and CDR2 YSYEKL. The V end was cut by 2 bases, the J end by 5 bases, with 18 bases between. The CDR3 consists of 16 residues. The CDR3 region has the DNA TGCGCCAGCAGCCAAATTCTCACGTCGCCCCGTTATGGCTACACCTTC. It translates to CASSQILTSPRYGYTF.

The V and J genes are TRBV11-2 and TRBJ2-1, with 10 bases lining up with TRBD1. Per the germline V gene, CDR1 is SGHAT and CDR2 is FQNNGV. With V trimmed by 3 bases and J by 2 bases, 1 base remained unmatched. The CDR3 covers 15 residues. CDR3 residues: CASSFGTGAYNEQFF. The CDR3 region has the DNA TGTGCCAGCAGCTTCGGGACAGGGGCCTACAATGAGCAGTTCTTC.

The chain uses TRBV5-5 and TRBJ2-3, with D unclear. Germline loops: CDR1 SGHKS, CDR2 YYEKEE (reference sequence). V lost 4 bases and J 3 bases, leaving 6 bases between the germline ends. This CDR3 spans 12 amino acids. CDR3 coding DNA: TGTGCCAGCAGCGCCTATACAGATACGCAGTATTTT. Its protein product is CASSAYTDTQYF.

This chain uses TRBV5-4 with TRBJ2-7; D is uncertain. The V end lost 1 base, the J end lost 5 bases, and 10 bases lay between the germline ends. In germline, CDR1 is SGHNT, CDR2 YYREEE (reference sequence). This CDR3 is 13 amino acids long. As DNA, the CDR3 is TGTGCCAGCAGCTTGCCGAATCTGGACGAGCAGTACTTC. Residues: CASSLPNLDEQYF.

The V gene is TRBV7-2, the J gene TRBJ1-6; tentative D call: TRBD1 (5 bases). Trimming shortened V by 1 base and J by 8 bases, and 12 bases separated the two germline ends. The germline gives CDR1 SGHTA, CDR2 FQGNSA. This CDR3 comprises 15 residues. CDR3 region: CASSLGQGLDSPLHF. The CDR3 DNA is TGTGCCAGCAGCTTAGGCCAGGGACTGGATTCACCCCTCCACTTT. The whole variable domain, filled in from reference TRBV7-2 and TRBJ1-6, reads GAGVSQSPSNKVTEKGKDVELRCDPISGHTALYWYRQSLGQGLEFLIYFQGNSAPDKSGLPSDRFSAERTGGSVSTLTIQRTQQEDSAVYLCASSLGQGLDSPLHFGNGTRLTVT.

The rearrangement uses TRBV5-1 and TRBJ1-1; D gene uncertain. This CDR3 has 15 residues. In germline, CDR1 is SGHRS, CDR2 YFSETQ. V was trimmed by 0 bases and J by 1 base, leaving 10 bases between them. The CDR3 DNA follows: TGCGCCAGCAGCTTGGGTTCAACAAGGAACACTGAAGCTTTCTTT. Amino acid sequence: CASSLGSTRNTEAFF.

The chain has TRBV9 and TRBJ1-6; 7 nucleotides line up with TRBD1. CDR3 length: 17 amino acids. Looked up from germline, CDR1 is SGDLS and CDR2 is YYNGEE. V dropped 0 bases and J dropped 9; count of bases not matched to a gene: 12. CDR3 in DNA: TGTGCCAGCAGCGTAGAGTTCCACAGGGGTCGATCTTCACCCCTCCACTTT. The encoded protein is CASSVEFHRGRSSPLHF.

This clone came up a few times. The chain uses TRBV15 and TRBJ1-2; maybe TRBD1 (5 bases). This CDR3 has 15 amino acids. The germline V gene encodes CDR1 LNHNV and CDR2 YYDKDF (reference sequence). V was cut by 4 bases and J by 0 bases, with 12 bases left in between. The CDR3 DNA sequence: TGTGCCACCAGCATTGAGTTCAGGGCTAACTATGGCTACACCTTC. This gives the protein CATSIEFRANYGYTF.

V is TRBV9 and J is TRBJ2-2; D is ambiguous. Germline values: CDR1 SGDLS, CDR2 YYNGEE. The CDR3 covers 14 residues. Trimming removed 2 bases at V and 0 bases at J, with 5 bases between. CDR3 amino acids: CASSVYANTGELFF. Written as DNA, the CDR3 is TGTGCCAGCAGCGTGTACGCGAACACCGGGGAGCTGTTTTTT.

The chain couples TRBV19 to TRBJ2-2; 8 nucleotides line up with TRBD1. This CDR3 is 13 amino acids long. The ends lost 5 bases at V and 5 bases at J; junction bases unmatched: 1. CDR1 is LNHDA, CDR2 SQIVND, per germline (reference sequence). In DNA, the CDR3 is TGTGCCAGTAGTGGGACAGGAACCGGGGAGCTGTTTTTT. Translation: CASSGTGTGELFF.

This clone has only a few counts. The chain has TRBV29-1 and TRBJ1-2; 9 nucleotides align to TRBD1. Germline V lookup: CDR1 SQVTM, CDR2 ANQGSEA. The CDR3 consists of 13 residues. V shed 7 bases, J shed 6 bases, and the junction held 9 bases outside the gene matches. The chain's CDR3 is CSAGTGSIDGYTF. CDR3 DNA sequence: TGCAGCGCGGGGACAGGGTCTATCGATGGCTACACCTTC.

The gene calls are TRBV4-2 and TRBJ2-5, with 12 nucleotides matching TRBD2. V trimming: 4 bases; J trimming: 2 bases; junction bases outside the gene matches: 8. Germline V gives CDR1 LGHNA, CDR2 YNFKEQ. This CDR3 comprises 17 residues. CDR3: CASSRRPSGGGQETQYF. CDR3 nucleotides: TGTGCCAGCAGCCGCAGACCTAGCGGGGGGGGGCAAGAGACCCAGTACTTC.

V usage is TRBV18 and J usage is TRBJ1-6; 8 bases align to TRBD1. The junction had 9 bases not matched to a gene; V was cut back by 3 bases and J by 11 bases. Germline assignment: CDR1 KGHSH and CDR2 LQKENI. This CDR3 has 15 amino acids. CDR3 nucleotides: TGTGCCAGCTCACCGGGTTCAGGGGGCAGGGCACCCCTCCACTTT. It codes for CASSPGSGGRAPLHF.

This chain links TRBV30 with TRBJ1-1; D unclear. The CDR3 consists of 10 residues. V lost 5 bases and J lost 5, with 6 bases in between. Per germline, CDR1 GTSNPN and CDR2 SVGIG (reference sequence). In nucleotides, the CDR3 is TGTGCCTGGGAGCGGACTGAAGCTTTCTTT. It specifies CAWERTEAFF.

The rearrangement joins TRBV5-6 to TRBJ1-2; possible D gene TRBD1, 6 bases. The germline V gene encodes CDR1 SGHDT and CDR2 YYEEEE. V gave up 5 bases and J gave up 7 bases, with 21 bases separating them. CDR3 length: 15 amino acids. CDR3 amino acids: CASRHSFRGRGGYTF. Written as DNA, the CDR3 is TGTGCCAGCAGACACTCCTTTCGGGGGCGCGGTGGCTACACCTTC.

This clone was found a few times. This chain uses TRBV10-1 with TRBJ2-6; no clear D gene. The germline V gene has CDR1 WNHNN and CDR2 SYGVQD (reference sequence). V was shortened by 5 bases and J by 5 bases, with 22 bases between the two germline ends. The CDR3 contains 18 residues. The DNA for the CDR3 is TGCGCCAGCAGTCAGATGCCGATCGCACAAAGTCGGGCCAACGTCCTGACTTTC. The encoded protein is CASSQMPIAQSRANVLTF.

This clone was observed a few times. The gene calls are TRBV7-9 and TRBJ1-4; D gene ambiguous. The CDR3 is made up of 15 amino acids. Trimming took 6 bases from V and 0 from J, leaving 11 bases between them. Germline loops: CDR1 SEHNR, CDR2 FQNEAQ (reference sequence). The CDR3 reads CASRAPAPTNEKLFF. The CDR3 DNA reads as TGTGCCAGCAGGGCACCCGCTCCAACTAATGAAAAACTGTTTTTT.

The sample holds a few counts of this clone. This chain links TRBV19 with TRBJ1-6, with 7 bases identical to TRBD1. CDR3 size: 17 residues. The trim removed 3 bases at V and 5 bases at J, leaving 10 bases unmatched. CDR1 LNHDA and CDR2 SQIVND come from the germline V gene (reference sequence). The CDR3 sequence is CASSIGGMGQHNSPLHF. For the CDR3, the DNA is TGTGCCAGTAGTATTGGAGGAATGGGACAGCATAATTCACCCCTCCACTTT.

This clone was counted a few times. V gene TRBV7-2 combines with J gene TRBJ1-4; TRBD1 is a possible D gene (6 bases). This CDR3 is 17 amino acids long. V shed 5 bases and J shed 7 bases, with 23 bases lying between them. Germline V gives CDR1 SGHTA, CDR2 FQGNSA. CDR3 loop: CASSDTTPGVVGEKLFF. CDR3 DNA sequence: TGTGCCAGCAGCGACACTACCCCAGGGGTTGTAGGTGAAAAACTGTTTTTT.

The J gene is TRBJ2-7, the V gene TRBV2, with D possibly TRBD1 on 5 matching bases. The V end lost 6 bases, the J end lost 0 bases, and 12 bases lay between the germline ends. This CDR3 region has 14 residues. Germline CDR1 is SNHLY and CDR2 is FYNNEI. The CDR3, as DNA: TGTGCCAGCAGGGAACAAACAGGCTCCTACGAGCAGTACTTC. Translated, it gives CASREQTGSYEQYF. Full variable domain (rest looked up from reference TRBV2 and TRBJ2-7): EPEVTQTPSHQVTQMGQEVILRCVPISNHLYFYWYRQILGQKVEFLVSFYNNEISEKSEIFDDQFSVERPDGSNFTLKIRSTKLEDSAMYFCASREQTGSYEQYFGPGTRLTVT.

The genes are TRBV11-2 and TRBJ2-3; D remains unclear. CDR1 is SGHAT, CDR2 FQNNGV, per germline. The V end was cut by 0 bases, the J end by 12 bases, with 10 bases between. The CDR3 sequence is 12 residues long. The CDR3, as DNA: TGTGCCAGCAGCTTAGAGCGGACCCACCAGTATTTT. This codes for CASSLERTHQYF.

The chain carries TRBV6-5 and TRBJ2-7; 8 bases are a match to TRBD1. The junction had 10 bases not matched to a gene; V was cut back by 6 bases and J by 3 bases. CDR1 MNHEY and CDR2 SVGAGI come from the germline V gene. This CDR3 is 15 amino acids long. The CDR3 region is CASRLNRDRYYEQYF. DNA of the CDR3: TGTGCCAGCAGGCTTAACCGGGACAGGTACTACGAGCAGTACTTC.

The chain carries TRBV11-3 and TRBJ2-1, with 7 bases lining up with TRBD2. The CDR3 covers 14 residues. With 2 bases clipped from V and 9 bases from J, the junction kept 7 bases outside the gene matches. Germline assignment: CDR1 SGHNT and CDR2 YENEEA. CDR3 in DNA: TGTGCCAGCAGCTTAAGAGCCCCGGGGGGTGAGCAGTTCTTC. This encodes CASSLRAPGGEQFF.

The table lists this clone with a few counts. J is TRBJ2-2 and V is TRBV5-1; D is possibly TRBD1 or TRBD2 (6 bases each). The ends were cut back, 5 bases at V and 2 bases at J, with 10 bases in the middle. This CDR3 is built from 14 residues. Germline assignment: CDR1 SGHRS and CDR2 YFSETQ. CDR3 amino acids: CASRSGGNTGELFF. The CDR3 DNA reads TGCGCCAGCAGATCCGGGGGCAACACCGGGGAGCTGTTTTTT.